These 23 T cell receptor beta chains share one sample of origin, sequenced in a study of shared clonotypes between healthy human individuals. This table comes from immunoSEQ multiplex PCR, and its TCRdb copy is limited to in-frame clones, with some not included. The sample carries about 460,000 clones, roughly 80% recorded once. Sequencing was performed on PBMCs. The receptors originated from a woman between 40 and 50 years old in good health. Some clones in this sample may be carry-over from other donors' samples.

CDR3 region: CASSWRQGRGLNTEAFF. The DNA for the CDR3 is TGTGCCAGCAGTTGGAGACAGGGACGTGGCCTGAACACTGAAGCTTTCTTT. The J gene is TRBJ1-1, the V gene TRBV27; 7 bases fit TRBD1. With 4 bases clipped from V and 0 bases from J, the junction kept 11 bases outside the gene matches. The CDR3 contains 17 residues. Germline loops: CDR1 MNHEY, CDR2 SMNVEV (reference sequence).

This chain uses TRBV2 with TRBJ1-1; TRBD1 might be the D (5 bases). Trimming stripped 4 bases from V and 7 bases from J, with 7 bases between. This CDR3 is 11 amino acids long. CDR1 and CDR2 from the germline V gene are SNHLY and FYNNEI. CDR3 amino acids: CASSGDSEAFF. The CDR3 region has the DNA TGTGCCAGCAGTGGAGACAGTGAAGCTTTCTTT.

This clone was counted a few times. This chain links TRBV30 with TRBJ2-7; D gene uncertain. The CDR3 loop spans 12 amino acids. V was pared by 0 bases and J by 3 bases, with 6 bases between. The germline V gene encodes CDR1 GTSNPN and CDR2 SVGIG (reference sequence). The CDR3 bases are TGTGCCTGGAGTGTAGGGTTCTACGAGCAGTACTTC. Its translation: CAWSVGFYEQYF.

As to this clone: A much larger clonotype is one base distant, so this may be a read error. This chain joins TRBV6-5 and TRBJ1-5; D gene uncertain. Germline V gives CDR1 MNHEY, CDR2 SVGAGI. This CDR3 is 12 amino acids long. V was trimmed by 5 bases and J by 2 bases, leaving 4 bases between them. CDR3 region: CASSRGNQPQHF. The CDR3 DNA reads TGTGCCAGCAGTAGGGGCAATCAGCCCCAGCATTTT.

This clone has just one count. A read error is the likely source, as a far larger clone sits one nucleotide away. The sample holds other DNA sequences that translate to the same CDR3. V gene TRBV4-2 combines with J gene TRBJ1-5; no definite D call. V lost 1 base and J lost 0, with 1 base in between. The CDR3 runs to 13 residues. Germline V lookup: CDR1 LGHNA, CDR2 YNFKEQ. The CDR3 DNA is TGTGCCAGCAGCCAAGTTAGCAATCAGCCCCAGCATTTT. Translating it yields CASSQVSNQPQHF.

The genes are TRBV2 and TRBJ2-5, with D tentatively TRBD1 or TRBD2 (5 bases each). This CDR3 has 15 residues. V shed 7 bases and J shed 4 bases, with 19 bases lying between them. Per germline, CDR1 SNHLY and CDR2 FYNNEI. The CDR3 is CASNNRGQASETQYF. The CDR3 DNA reads as TGTGCCAGCAATAACCGGGGCCAGGCATCAGAGACCCAGTACTTC.

The chain links TRBV7-3 to TRBJ2-7; 11 bases fit TRBD2. V lost 5 bases and J lost 4; bases outside the gene matches: 7. Germline CDR1 is SGHTA and CDR2 is FQGTGA. CDR3 length: 15 residues. The CDR3 region has the DNA TGTGCCAGCAGCCCGAAACTAGCGGGAGTGTACGAGCAGTACTTC. Translation gives CASSPKLAGVYEQYF. The full variable domain, completed using reference TRBV7-3 and TRBJ2-7, is GAGVSQTPSNKVTEKGKYVELRCDPISGHTALYWYRQSLGQGPEFLIYFQGTGAADDSGLPNDRFFAVRPEGSVSTLKIQRTERGDSAVYLCASSPKLAGVYEQYFGPGTRLTVT.

This chain links TRBV5-1 with TRBJ2-2; 11 bases agree with TRBD2. The CDR3 is 18 residues long. V dropped 2 bases and J dropped 5; count of bases not matched to a gene: 11. CDR1 is SGHRS and CDR2 is YFSETQ in the germline V gene. CDR3 residues: CASSFLAGGHGGTGELFF. CDR3 nucleotide sequence: TGCGCCAGCAGCTTCCTAGCGGGAGGCCACGGTGGAACCGGGGAGCTGTTTTTT.

This clone was recorded a few times. The J gene is TRBJ2-7, the V gene TRBV2, with TRBD2 matching over 10 bases. Germline V gene data show CDR1 as SNHLY and CDR2 as FYNNEI. J lost 0 bases, V lost 9 bases, and 5 bases had no gene match. This CDR3 comprises 14 residues. For the CDR3, the DNA is TGTGCCAGACAAGCGGGAGGGAGCTCCTACGAGCAGTACTTC. Its protein is CARQAGGSSYEQYF.

This clone was seen at least ten times. V and J are TRBV5-6 and TRBJ2-3; 12 nucleotides line up with TRBD2. Germline V lookup: CDR1 SGHDT, CDR2 YYEEEE. The CDR3 extends over 16 amino acids. With 0 bases clipped from V and 3 bases from J, the junction kept 2 bases outside the gene matches. The CDR3 sequence is CASSLATSGRTDTQYF. CDR3 DNA sequence: TGTGCCAGCAGCTTGGCAACTAGCGGGAGGACAGATACGCAGTATTTT.

On this clone itself: A read error likely explains this, since a far larger clone differs by one base. This chain uses TRBV5-6 with TRBJ2-5; the D gene is possibly TRBD2 (5 bases). Per germline, CDR1 SGHDT and CDR2 YYEEEE. This CDR3 contains 13 residues. The CDR3 DNA reads TGTGCCAGCACCGCGGGTGTAAAAGAGGCCCAGTACTTC. This gives the protein CASTAGVKEAQYF.

V gene TRBV11-3 combines with J gene TRBJ2-1; 7 bases are shared with TRBD2. The ends lost 0 bases at V and 0 bases at J; junction bases unmatched: 8. Looked up from germline, CDR1 is SGHNT and CDR2 is YENEEA. The CDR3 spans 18 residues. CDR3 coding DNA: TGTGCCAGCAGCTTAGATTCGCTAGCGGCAAGCTCCTACAATGAGCAGTTCTTC. It codes for CASSLDSLAASSYNEQFF.

The rearrangement uses TRBV7-2 and TRBJ2-3; 8 positions match TRBD2. The germline V gene encodes CDR1 SGHTA and CDR2 FQGNSA. The CDR3 totals 16 residues. The V and J ends lost 4 bases and 2 bases, in that order; junction bases with no gene match: 8. The CDR3 here is CASSYRTSPTTDTQYF. The CDR3 DNA reads as TGTGCCAGCAGCTACAGGACTAGCCCCACCACAGATACGCAGTATTTT.

For this clone: This same CDR3 is encoded by further DNA sequences in the sample. The rearrangement uses TRBV9 and TRBJ1-1; D unclear. V was cut by 1 base and J by 2 bases, with 6 bases left in between. This CDR3 has 13 amino acids. CDR1 SGDLS and CDR2 YYNGEE come from the germline V gene. The CDR3, as DNA: TGTGCCAGCAGCGTATCCAGAAACACTGAAGCTTTCTTT. It specifies CASSVSRNTEAFF. The full variable domain, rest sourced from reference TRBV9 and TRBJ1-1, is DSGVTQTPKHLITATGQRVTLRCSPRSGDLSVYWYQQSLDQGLQFLIQYYNGEERAKGNILERFSAQQFPDLHSELNLSSLELGDSALYFCASSVSRNTEAFFGQGTRLTVV.

The chain employs TRBV19 and TRBJ2-7, with D possibly being TRBD2 (5 bases). CDR1 and CDR2 (germline): LNHDA, SQIVND (reference sequence). V lost 3 bases and J lost 1, with 13 bases in between. The CDR3 extends over 15 amino acids. The CDR3 reads CASSISPGKSYEQYF. In DNA form, the CDR3 reads TGTGCCAGTAGTATCTCGCCCGGGAAATCCTACGAGCAGTACTTC.

This clone was seen more than once but under ten times. V gene TRBV4-2 combines with J gene TRBJ1-6; tentatively, D is TRBD1 (5 bases). The CDR3 covers 14 residues. Germline V gene lookup returns CDR1 LGHNA and CDR2 YNFKEQ. Deletions cut 3 bases from V and 7 bases from J, with 10 bases between. The CDR3 loop is CASSQGPENSPLHF. CDR3 bases: TGTGCCAGCAGCCAGGGACCCGAAAATTCACCCCTCCACTTT.

The chain links TRBV7-2 to TRBJ1-4, with a tentative D call TRBD1 (5 bases). The CDR3 is 14 amino acids. The ends were cut back, 1 base at V and 8 bases at J, with 11 bases in the middle. CDR1 is SGHTA, CDR2 FQGNSA, per germline. The chain's CDR3 is CASSLVTDREKLFF. CDR3 bases: TGTGCCAGCAGCTTAGTGACAGATCGAGAAAAACTGTTTTTT.

The CDR3 spells CASSLDGTGEFF. In DNA form, the CDR3 reads TGTGCCAGCAGCTTAGATGGGACAGGGGAGTTCTTC. This sequence joins TRBV7-2 and TRBJ2-1, with 10 bases identical to TRBD1. The length of the CDR3 is 12 residues. CDR1 and CDR2 from the germline V gene are SGHTA and FQGNSA. Trimming removed 1 base from V and 14 bases from J; junction bases left unmatched: 2.

V is TRBV7-2 and J is TRBJ2-7, with a possible D match to TRBD1 (6 bases). The CDR3 is 15 residues long. Trimming removed 3 bases at V and 0 bases at J, with 12 bases between. The germline gives CDR1 SGHTA, CDR2 FQGNSA. Here the CDR3 DNA reads TGTGCCAGCAGCTTGCGGCCAGGGGACTCCTACGAGCAGTACTTC. This sequence encodes CASSLRPGDSYEQYF.

This chain joins TRBV7-2 and TRBJ1-2, with TRBD1 matching 9 bases. Per the germline V gene, CDR1 is SGHTA and CDR2 is FQGNSA. CDR3 size: 15 residues. The V and J ends lost 2 bases and 7 bases, in that order; junction bases with no gene match: 8. The CDR3 DNA sequence: TGTGCCAGCAGCTTATTTCAGACAGGGGGTATTGGCTACACCTTC. It translates to CASSLFQTGGIGYTF. Full variable domain (outside the CDR3, taken from reference TRBV7-2 and TRBJ1-2): GAGVSQSPSNKVTEKGKDVELRCDPISGHTALYWYRQSLGQGLEFLIYFQGNSAPDKSGLPSDRFSAERTGGSVSTLTIQRTQQEDSAVYLCASSLFQTGGIGYTFGSGTRLTVV.

The chain couples TRBV4-2 to TRBJ2-5, with D hard to call. From germline, CDR1 is LGHNA and CDR2 YNFKEQ. V gave up 4 bases and J gave up 2 bases, with 11 bases separating them. This CDR3 contains 14 residues. The CDR3 DNA reads TGTGCCAGCAGCCCGCAGGTACTACAAGAGACCCAGTACTTC. Amino acids: CASSPQVLQETQYF.

In its sample, this clone was seen once. The chain couples TRBV6-5 to TRBJ2-3; D is undetermined. Germline CDR1 MNHEY, CDR2 SVGAGI. Trimming removed 7 bases from V and 7 bases from J, with 9 bases in between. The CDR3 consists of 11 residues. The chain's CDR3 is CASIRGNTQYF. The DNA of the CDR3 is TGTGCCAGCATACGAGGAAATACGCAGTATTTT.

Comment on this clone: This likely stems from a read error, as it lies one base from a far larger clone. Other DNA sequences in this sample translate to the same CDR3. The chain links TRBV28 to TRBJ1-1; D is uncertain. Germline V gives CDR1 MDHEN, CDR2 SYDVKM. Deletions cut 1 base from V and 14 bases from J, with 17 bases between. The CDR3 has 13 residues. CDR3 amino acids: CASSLLGTSVAFF. The CDR3 DNA is TGTGCCAGCAGTTTATTAGGCACGTCAGTGGCCTTCTTT.